The clone carrying this TCR beta chain was detected a few times. As yet, its antigen is unknown. The sample is drawn from a study of CD8 T cells in ankylosing spondylitis. Study results and caveats: What seemed typical of ankylosing spondylitis blood was a TCR beta motif built from roughly eight highly homologous variants.

Quantitative molecular-barcoded 5'-RACE generated the TCR beta libraries. Via MiXCR, TCRdb re-called the 5' RACE reads, giving one row per CDR3 protein. The sample lists some 270,000 distinct CDR3 sequences; more than 15% were seen once. Sequencing was done on a sample of blood, either unsorted or a sorted T cell fraction (not recorded which). This TCR came from a male donor with ankylosing spondylitis or in good health (not recorded which).

CDR3 residues: CASSFNGFPYEQYF. The CDR3 nucleotides read TGTGCCAGCAGTTTCAATGGGTTTCCCTACGAGCAGTACTTC. This chain links TRBV12-3 or TRBV12-4 with TRBJ2-7; D gene unclear. The CDR3 spans 14 residues. Trimming took off 3 bases at V and 2 bases at J, with 11 bases between the two ends.